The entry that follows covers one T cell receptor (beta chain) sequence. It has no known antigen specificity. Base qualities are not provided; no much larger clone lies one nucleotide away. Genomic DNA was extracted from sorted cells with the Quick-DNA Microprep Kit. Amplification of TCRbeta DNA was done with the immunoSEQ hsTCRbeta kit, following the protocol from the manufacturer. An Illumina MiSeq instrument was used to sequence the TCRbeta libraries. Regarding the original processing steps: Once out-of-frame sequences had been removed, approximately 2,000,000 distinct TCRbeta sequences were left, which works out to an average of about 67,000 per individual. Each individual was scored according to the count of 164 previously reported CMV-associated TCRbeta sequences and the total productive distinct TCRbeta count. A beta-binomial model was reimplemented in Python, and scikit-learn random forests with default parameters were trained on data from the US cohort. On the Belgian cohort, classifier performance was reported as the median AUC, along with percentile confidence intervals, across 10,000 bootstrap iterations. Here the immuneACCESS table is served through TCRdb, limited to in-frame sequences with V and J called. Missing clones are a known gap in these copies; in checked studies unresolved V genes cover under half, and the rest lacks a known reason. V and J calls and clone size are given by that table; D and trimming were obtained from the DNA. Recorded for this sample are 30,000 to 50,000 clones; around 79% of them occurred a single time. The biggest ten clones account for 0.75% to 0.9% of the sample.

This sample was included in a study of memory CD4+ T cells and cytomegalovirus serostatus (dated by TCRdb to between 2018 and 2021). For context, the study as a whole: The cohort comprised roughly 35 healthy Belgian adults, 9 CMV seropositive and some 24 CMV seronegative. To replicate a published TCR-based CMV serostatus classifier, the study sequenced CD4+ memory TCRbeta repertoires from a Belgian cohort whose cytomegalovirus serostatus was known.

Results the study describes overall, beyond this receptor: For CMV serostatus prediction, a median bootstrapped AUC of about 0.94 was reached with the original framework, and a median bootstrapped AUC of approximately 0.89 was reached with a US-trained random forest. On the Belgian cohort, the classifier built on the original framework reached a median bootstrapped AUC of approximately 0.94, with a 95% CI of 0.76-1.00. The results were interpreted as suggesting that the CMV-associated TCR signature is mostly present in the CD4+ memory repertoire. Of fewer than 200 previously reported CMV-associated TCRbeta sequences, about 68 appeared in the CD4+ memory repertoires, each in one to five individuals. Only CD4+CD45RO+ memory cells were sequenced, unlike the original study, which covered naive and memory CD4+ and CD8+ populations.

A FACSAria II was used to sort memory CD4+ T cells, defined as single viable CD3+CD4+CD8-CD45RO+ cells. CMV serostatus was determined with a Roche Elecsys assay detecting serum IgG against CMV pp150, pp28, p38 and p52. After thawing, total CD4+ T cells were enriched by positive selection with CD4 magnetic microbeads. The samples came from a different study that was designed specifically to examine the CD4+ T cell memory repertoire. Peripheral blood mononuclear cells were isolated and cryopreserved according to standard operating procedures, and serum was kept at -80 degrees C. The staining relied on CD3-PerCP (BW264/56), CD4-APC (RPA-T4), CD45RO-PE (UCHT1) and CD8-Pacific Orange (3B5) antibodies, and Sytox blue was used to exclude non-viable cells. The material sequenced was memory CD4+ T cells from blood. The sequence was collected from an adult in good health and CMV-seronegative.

The CDR3 region: CASSLRELGVAKNIQYF. The nucleotides read TGTGCCAGCAGCTTACGTGAACTAGGGGTAGCCAAAAACATTCAGTACTTC. In this chain, TRBV7-2 is recombined with TRBJ2-4; the D call is tentative, TRBD1 or TRBD2, as each matches 5 bases. Deletion took 2 bases off V and 0 bases off J, with a span of 14 bases between the germline ends. Measured from the cysteine to the phenylalanine, the CDR3 is 17 residues long. Only the CDR3 DNA stays, 51 bases, in frame from base 1. The CDR1 and CDR2 encoded by the germline V gene are SGHTA and FQGNSA.